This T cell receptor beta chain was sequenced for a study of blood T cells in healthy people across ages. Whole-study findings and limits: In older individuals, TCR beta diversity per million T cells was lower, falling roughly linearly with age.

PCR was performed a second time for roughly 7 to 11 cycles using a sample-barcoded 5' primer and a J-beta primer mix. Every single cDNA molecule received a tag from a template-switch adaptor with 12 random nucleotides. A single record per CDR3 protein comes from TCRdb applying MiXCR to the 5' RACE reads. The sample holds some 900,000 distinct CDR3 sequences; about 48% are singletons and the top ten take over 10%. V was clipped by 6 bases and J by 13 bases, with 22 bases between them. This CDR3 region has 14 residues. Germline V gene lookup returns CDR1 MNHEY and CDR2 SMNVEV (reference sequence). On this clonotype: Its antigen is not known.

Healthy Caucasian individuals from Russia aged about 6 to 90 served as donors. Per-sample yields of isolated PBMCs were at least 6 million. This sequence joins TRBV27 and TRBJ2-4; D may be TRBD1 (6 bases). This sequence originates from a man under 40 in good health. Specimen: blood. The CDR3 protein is CASSNHRGWGEQYF. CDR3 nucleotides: TGTGCCAGCAGCAACCATAGGGGGTGGGGTGAGCAGTACTTC.